One and the same sample provided the 29 T cell receptor beta chains below, sequenced in a study of blood T cell repertoires in COVID-19 (dated by TCRdb to 2020 to 2022). The protocol used for the library was the immunoSEQ multiplex PCR assay. What TCRdb holds here is the immuneACCESS table cut down to in-frame rearrangements. Part of the clones is not present; checked against another copy, under half of the missing clones reflect an unresolved V gene, and the others are unexplained. The sample includes roughly 290,000 clones, with roughly nine tenths observed a single time. The top ten clonotypes cover 1.5% to 2% of the sample. Sequencing used PBMCs or T cells enriched from blood (not recorded which). The receptor set was obtained from a woman in her thirties or forties who had recovered from COVID-19.

V usage is TRBV2 and J usage is TRBJ1-4, with D tentatively TRBD1 (6 bases). The germline V and J ends were trimmed by 5 bases and 8 bases, with 12 bases remaining between them. Germline CDR1 is SNHLY and CDR2 is FYNNEI. The CDR3 totals 13 residues. The CDR3 protein is CASSQGQGEKLFF. CDR3 DNA: TGTGCCAGCAGTCAAGGGCAGGGGGAAAAACTGTTTTTT.

The CDR3 DNA reads as TGTGCCAGCAGCCCTAGCGGGAGCTCCTACGAGCAGTACTTC. This encodes CASSPSGSSYEQYF. The rearrangement joins TRBV9 to TRBJ2-7; 10 positions match TRBD2. Germline assignment: CDR1 SGDLS and CDR2 YYNGEE. The CDR3 is 14 amino acids. J lost 0 bases, V lost 4 bases, and 1 base had no gene match.

The genes are TRBV6-5 and TRBJ1-1; perhaps TRBD1 as D (5 bases). The CDR3 sequence is 15 residues long. Germline values: CDR1 MNHEY, CDR2 SVGAGI. Trimming took off 2 bases at V and 0 bases at J, with 10 bases between the two ends. The CDR3 sequence is CASSYPQAMNTEAFF. The CDR3 DNA reads as TGTGCCAGCAGTTACCCACAGGCGATGAACACTGAAGCTTTCTTT.

The chain links TRBV24-1 to TRBJ1-2, with 11 bases identical to TRBD1. V was pared by 5 bases and J by 4 bases, with 5 bases of the junction left unmatched. The CDR3 length is 15 residues. Per germline, CDR1 KGHDR and CDR2 SFDVKD. The CDR3 coding sequence is TGTGCCACCAGTGTTAGGACAGGGGGCGCCTATGGCTACACCTTC. Amino acids: CATSVRTGGAYGYTF.

The CDR3 sequence is CASSPDSNYGYTF. CDR3 coding DNA: TGTGCCAGCAGCCCGGACAGCAACTATGGCTACACCTTC. The V call is TRBV11-2, the J call TRBJ1-2; D may be TRBD1 (6 bases). The CDR3 totals 13 residues. Trimming took off 5 bases at V and 2 bases at J, with 9 bases between the two ends. CDR1 and CDR2 from the germline V gene are SGHAT and FQNNGV.

The CDR3 is CASSFLAGQDTQYF. The CDR3 nucleotides read TGTGCCAGCAGCTTCCTAGCGGGGCAAGATACGCAGTATTTT. The chain links TRBV7-3 to TRBJ2-3; 9 nucleotides match TRBD2. The CDR3 sequence is 14 residues long. With 3 bases clipped from V and 5 bases from J, the junction kept 3 bases outside the gene matches. Germline V gives CDR1 SGHTA, CDR2 FQGTGA.

This clone was observed a handful of times. V gene TRBV30 combines with J gene TRBJ1-2; 7 nucleotides align to TRBD1. The CDR3 totals 16 residues. Germline CDR1 and CDR2: GTSNPN and SVGIG (reference sequence). After removal of 4 bases from V and 4 bases from J, the junction contained 15 bases not matched to a gene. DNA of the CDR3: TGTGCCTGGATCCGTAACCGGGACAGTTCTCTCTATGGCTACACCTTC. Encoded protein: CAWIRNRDSSLYGYTF.

V and J are TRBV4-3 and TRBJ2-1; 9 bases align to TRBD2. Trimming took 4 bases from V and 7 from J; bases not matched to a gene: 11. Germline assignment: CDR1 LGHNA and CDR2 YSLEER. The CDR3 consists of 16 residues. The CDR3 protein is CASSLYPAGGQNEQFF. Here the CDR3 DNA reads TGCGCCAGCAGCCTATATCCGGCGGGAGGGCAGAATGAGCAGTTCTTC.

V gene TRBV7-9 combines with J gene TRBJ1-1; 8 bases agree with TRBD1. The length of the CDR3 is 16 residues. Trimming cost V 1 base and J 2 bases; bases outside gene matches: 6. Germline CDR1 reads SEHNR; CDR2 reads FQNEAQ (reference sequence). CDR3 coding DNA: TGTGCCAGCAGCTTAGGAGGGACAGGACTCAACACTGAAGCTTTCTTT. This gives the protein CASSLGGTGLNTEAFF.

To note about this clone: Other DNA sequences of this sample code for an identical CDR3. V usage is TRBV10-3 and J usage is TRBJ1-3, with D perhaps TRBD1 (6 bases). Trimming shortened V by 6 bases and J by 0 bases, and 9 bases separated the two germline ends. The CDR3 has 14 residues. Germline V gene sequence: CDR1 ENHRY, CDR2 SYGVKD. This chain's CDR3 is CAISGTNSGNTIYF. In nucleotides, the CDR3 is TGTGCCATCAGCGGGACAAACTCTGGAAACACCATATATTTT.

The CDR3 nucleotides read TGTGCCAGCAGCTTTTGGACTAGCGGGAGGGATACGCAGTATTTT. It specifies CASSFWTSGRDTQYF. The J gene is TRBJ2-3, the V gene TRBV5-8; 14 bases align to TRBD2. CDR1 is SGHTS, CDR2 YDEGEE, per germline. The CDR3 sequence is 15 residues long. J was trimmed by 6 bases and V by 2 bases; bases with no gene match: 2.

CDR3 DNA: TGTGCCAGCACCCCAGGGGGTGGGAGACGCTCCTACAATGAGCAGTTCTTC. Its translation is CASTPGGGRRSYNEQFF. This chain joins TRBV13 and TRBJ2-1; 7 bases agree with TRBD1. The length of the CDR3 is 17 residues. Looked up from germline, CDR1 is PRHDT and CDR2 is FYEKMQ (reference sequence). Trimming removed 7 bases from V and 0 bases from J; junction bases left unmatched: 12. Drawing the rest from reference TRBV13 and TRBJ2-1, the complete variable domain is AAGVIQSPRHLIKEKRETATLKCYPIPRHDTVYWYQQGPGQDPQFLISFYEKMQSDKGSIPDRFSAQQFSDYHSELNMSSLELGDSALYFCASTPGGGRRSYNEQFFGPGTRLTVL.

This clone showed up just once. The chain uses TRBV9 and TRBJ2-2; TRBD2 aligns across 9 bases. The germline V gene encodes CDR1 SGDLS and CDR2 YYNGEE. V lost 4 bases to trimming and J lost 5 bases; unmatched junction nucleotides: 9. The CDR3 length is 16 residues. CDR3 protein: CASSPGLAGITGELFF. The CDR3 nucleotides read TGTGCCAGCAGCCCCGGTCTAGCGGGAATTACCGGGGAGCTGTTTTTT.

The rearrangement uses TRBV30 and TRBJ1-3; a possible D gene is TRBD1 (5 bases). Germline V lookup: CDR1 GTSNPN, CDR2 SVGIG (reference sequence). The CDR3 spans 14 residues. V shed 2 bases and J shed 2 bases, with 10 bases lying between them. CDR3 in amino acids: CAWSPKGTGNTIYF. For the CDR3, the DNA is TGTGCCTGGAGTCCCAAGGGGACTGGAAACACCATATATTTT.

This sequence joins TRBV28 and TRBJ2-1; 7 bases agree with TRBD2. Per the germline V gene, CDR1 is MDHEN and CDR2 is SYDVKM. CDR3 size: 15 residues. V was pared by 8 bases and J by 5 bases, with 12 bases of the junction left unmatched. CDR3 sequence (DNA): TGTGCCAGCGGCGACGCGGGACTACTCAACAATGAGCAGTTCTTC. Translation gives CASGDAGLLNNEQFF.

The V and J genes are TRBV19 and TRBJ1-5; 7 nucleotides agree with TRBD1. V was pared by 4 bases and J by 2 bases, with 8 bases of the junction left unmatched. Germline CDR1 is LNHDA and CDR2 is SQIVND (reference sequence). There are 16 residues in the CDR3. The CDR3 is CASSTPTGAGNQPQHF. In DNA form, the CDR3 reads TGTGCCAGTAGTACCCCCACAGGGGCGGGCAATCAGCCCCAGCATTTT.

The chain couples TRBV7-2 to TRBJ1-1, with TRBD1 matching 7 bases. Germline-derived CDR1 and CDR2 are SGHTA and FQGNSA. The CDR3 spans 14 residues. V lost 4 bases and J lost 4; bases outside the gene matches: 6. The CDR3 spells CASSWRAGGTEAFF. The CDR3 bases are TGTGCCAGCAGCTGGAGGGCAGGGGGCACTGAAGCTTTCTTT.

V usage is TRBV27 and J usage is TRBJ2-3, with 13 bases that match TRBD2. CDR1 is MNHEY, CDR2 SMNVEV, per germline (reference sequence). Losses at the gene ends were 5 bases for V and 7 bases for J; bases not matched to a gene: 12. The CDR3 spans 17 residues. The CDR3 region is CASSKSTGTSGAYTQYF. CDR3 DNA: TGTGCCAGCAGTAAGAGCACCGGGACTAGCGGGGCCTATACGCAGTATTTT.

The chain recombines TRBV24-1 with TRBJ2-3, with D hard to call. Germline V gene sequence: CDR1 KGHDR, CDR2 SFDVKD. This CDR3 comprises 13 residues. V dropped 10 bases and J dropped 2 bases, with 12 bases sitting between them. In nucleotides, the CDR3 is TGTGCCACGAGCTCTCGGTCCACAGATACGCAGTATTTT. Its protein is CATSSRSTDTQYF.

This sequence joins TRBV3-1 (or the pseudogene TRBV3-2) and TRBJ1-4, with TRBD1 matching over 7 bases. CDR1 is LGHDT and CDR2 is YNNKEL in the germline V gene (reference sequence). The CDR3 is made up of 14 amino acids. Trimming removed 3 bases from V and 8 bases from J; junction bases left unmatched: 6. CDR3 nucleotide sequence: TGTGCCAGCAGCCACGACAGGGTAGGGGAAAAACTGTTTTTT. Translated: CASSHDRVGEKLFF.

This chain joins TRBV18 and TRBJ1-6; 7 bases match TRBD1. Germline-derived CDR1 and CDR2 are KGHSH and LQKENI. This CDR3 is built from 17 residues. Trimming took 3 bases from V and 0 from J; bases not matched to a gene: 5. As DNA, the CDR3 is TGTGCCAGCTCACCCACAGGGGAGAGCTCCTATAATTCACCCCTCCACTTT. It is translated as CASSPTGESSYNSPLHF. The full variable domain, rest sourced from reference TRBV18 and TRBJ1-6, is NAGVMQNPRHLVRRRGQEARLRCSPMKGHSHVYWYRQLPEEGLKFMVYLQKENIIDESGMPKERFSAEFPKEGPSILRIQQVVRGDSAAYFCASSPTGESSYNSPLHFGNGTRLTVT.

The V call is TRBV6-2 or TRBV6-3, the J call TRBJ1-6; tentative D call: TRBD1 (5 bases). Trimming took off 0 bases at V and 9 bases at J, with 9 bases between the two ends. The CDR3 has 14 residues. Germline V lookup: CDR1 MNHEY, CDR2 SVGEGT. CDR3 loop: CASSYSAGVSPLHF. The CDR3 bases are TGTGCCAGCAGTTACTCTGCGGGGGTTTCACCCCTCCACTTT.

This clone occurred once. The chain uses TRBV5-4 and TRBJ1-4; no clear D gene. CDR1 SGHNT and CDR2 YYREEE come from the germline V gene (reference sequence). This CDR3 has 14 amino acids. Trimming left V 1 base short and J 7 bases short, with 11 bases between. CDR3 sequence: CASSLTSLSEKLFF. CDR3 coding DNA: TGTGCCAGCAGCTTGACCAGTTTAAGTGAAAAACTGTTTTTT.

The CDR3 nucleotides are TGTGCCAGTATTATTTCCTTTCCTTACTTC. Its translation is CASIISFPYF. The V and J genes are TRBV19 and TRBJ2-7, with D uncertain. There are 10 residues in the CDR3. Trimming stripped 7 bases from V and 13 bases from J, with 14 bases between. In germline, CDR1 is LNHDA, CDR2 SQIVND (reference sequence).

The chain is built from TRBV2 and TRBJ1-2; D remains ambiguous. Trimming shortened V by 2 bases and J by 4 bases, and 8 bases separated the two germline ends. The germline V gene encodes CDR1 SNHLY and CDR2 FYNNEI. This CDR3 is 13 amino acids long. The CDR3 reads CASSEPGIYGYTF. In nucleotides, the CDR3 is TGTGCCAGCAGTGAACCCGGGATCTATGGCTACACCTTC.

The chain couples TRBV14 to TRBJ2-7; 14 bases are a match to TRBD2. This CDR3 comprises 17 residues. V shed 4 bases, J shed 9 bases, and the junction held 14 bases outside the gene matches. Germline V CDR1 and CDR2: SGHDN, FVKESK. CDR3 nucleotide sequence: TGTGCCAGCAGCCCCCCCAACCCGGGACTAGCGGGGGATGCGCAGTACTTC. It codes for CASSPPNPGLAGDAQYF.

The chain is built from TRBV5-6 and TRBJ1-3; the match to TRBD1 covers 8 bases. V was pared by 1 base and J by 2 bases, with 5 bases of the junction left unmatched. This CDR3 region has 16 residues. CDR1 and CDR2 from the germline V gene are SGHDT and YYEEEE. CDR3 region: CASSLSPRGPGNTIYF. For the CDR3, the DNA is TGTGCCAGCAGCTTGTCCCCCAGGGGGCCTGGAAACACCATATATTTT.

The chain combines TRBV18 with TRBJ2-5; 7 bases align to TRBD1. V shed 0 bases and J 5 bases; nucleotides not matched to a gene: 0. The germline gives CDR1 KGHSH, CDR2 LQKENI. The CDR3 contains 13 residues. As DNA, the CDR3 is TGTGCCAGCTCACCACCGGACAGGGAGACCCAGTACTTC. This translates into CASSPPDRETQYF.

The chain couples TRBV7-9 to TRBJ2-2; D is perhaps TRBD1 (5 bases). From germline, CDR1 is SEHNR and CDR2 FQNEAQ (reference sequence). The CDR3 has 15 amino acids. V gave up 7 bases and J gave up 6 bases, with 18 bases separating them. The CDR3 region has the DNA TGTGCCAGCACCGAGAAGGCGACAGCCCCCGGGGAGCTGTTTTTT. Translated, it gives CASTEKATAPGELFF.